This T cell receptor beta chain appears in the sequencing data of a study of T cell responses to AZD1222 COVID-19 vaccine. Whole-study results and caveats: Recipients of two AZD1222 doses showed rising Spike-specific TCR breadth and depth. Spike as a whole was targeted by vaccine-associated CD4 TCRs, dominant at 160-218 and 743-854. Donors were chiefly white British, with a greater number of females, and clonal diversity was perhaps underestimated. Among spike-specific TCRs, nearly half reportedly target unmutated variant regions.

On this clone itself: Its antigen is not known.

Profiled with immunoSEQ multiplex PCR; TCRdb holds only in-frame clones, not every one. Of 95,000 to 150,000 clones listed, about 92% were seen once; the top ten hold 13% to 15%. Germline V gene data show CDR1 as SEHNR and CDR2 as FQNEAQ (reference sequence). V dropped 0 bases and J dropped 9 bases, with 15 bases sitting between them. The CDR3 is made up of 16 amino acids. The receptor was derived from an adult in good health. The V and J genes are TRBV7-9 and TRBJ1-6; D is possibly TRBD1 (5 bases). Material: peripheral blood, obtained on day 0 of AZD1222 vaccination. The CDR3 protein is CASSLAHGRGTSPLHF. The CDR3 bases are TGTGCCAGCAGCTTAGCGCATGGTAGGGGCACTTCACCCCTCCACTTT.